Each of the 3 T cell receptor beta chains below was sequenced from the same sample in a study of lymphopenia after photon versus proton radiotherapy (dated by TCRdb to between 2018 and 2021). The method behind the library was the immunoSEQ multiplex PCR assay. This is the immuneACCESS table as TCRdb keeps it, with only in-frame sequences that have V and J called. A part of the clones is gone; compared with another copy, unresolved V genes explain less than half, and the rest is unexplained. Here the sample has around 18,000 clones; 65% to 90% occur a single time. Under 25% of the sample is held by the ten biggest clonotypes. Sequenced material: peripheral blood, taken from a patient treated with proton-based radiotherapy. The receptor set was obtained from a man aged 65-85 years with pancreatic cancer.

This clone showed up just a few times. The chain recombines TRBV19 with TRBJ1-2; 7 bases agree with TRBD1. The CDR3 length is 13 residues. Unmatched junction bases numbered 10, after V lost 7 bases and J lost 8 bases. Germline CDR1 LNHDA, CDR2 SQIVND (reference sequence). CDR3 nucleotide sequence: TGTGCCAGTATCTCCAGGGGGGCCCGGGGCTACACCTTC. It encodes CASISRGARGYTF.

This clone came up a few times. V usage is TRBV5-1 and J usage is TRBJ1-1; 7 positions match TRBD1. The CDR3 has 15 residues. V shed 2 bases, J shed 3 bases, and the junction held 7 bases outside the gene matches. Germline assignment: CDR1 SGHRS and CDR2 YFSETQ. CDR3 protein: CASSFGRGQDTEAFF. The CDR3 bases are TGCGCCAGCAGCTTCGGGAGGGGGCAGGACACTGAAGCTTTCTTT.

This CDR3 reads CASSFPLGGVDEQYF. CDR3 DNA sequence: TGTGCCAGCAGCTTCCCCCTCGGTGGAGTCGACGAGCAGTACTTC. This chain uses TRBV7-9 with TRBJ2-7, with no clear D. V shed 3 bases and J shed 5 bases, with 17 bases lying between them. The CDR3 is 15 residues long. Germline loops: CDR1 SEHNR, CDR2 FQNEAQ (reference sequence). The variable domain in full, with the rest retrieved from reference TRBV7-9 and TRBJ2-7, is DTGVSQNPRHKITKRGQNVTFRCDPISEHNRLYWYRQTLGQGPEFLTYFQNEAQLEKSRLLSDRFSAERPKGSFSTLEIQRTEQGDSAMYLCASSFPLGGVDEQYFGPGTRLTVT.